This TCR beta chain was retrieved from a study of identical twins. In regard to this clonotype: Antigen specificity is unknown.

TCRdb ran MiXCR on the 5' RACE reads and lists one entry per CDR3 protein. Found here are a few hundred thousand distinct CDR3 sequences, roughly 10% of them singletons; the top ten hold 10%. Study results and limitations: Partly confounded zero-insertion analyses could result from invariant MAIT and iNKT cells. Within beta out-of-frame sequences, the excess sharing observed between twins was weaker. Beta clonotypes that were abundant in cord blood contained fewer insertions, a pattern absent from memory repertoires. Within monozygotic twins, out-of-frame TCR alpha sharing was underestimated by the models.

Germline CDR1 and CDR2: DFQATT and SNEGSKA (reference sequence). The CDR3 is 16 amino acids. Deletions cut 4 bases from V and 4 bases from J, with 20 bases between. V is TRBV20-1 and J is TRBJ1-3; D is undetermined. The sequence was collected from a man aged 50-60 years in good health. Sequenced sample: memory T cells sorted from blood. CDR3 nucleotides: TGCAGTGCTAAAGGGCCAAGAGGCCTAGGGGGAAACACCATATATTTT. Protein product: CSAKGPRGLGGNTIYF.